The sequence of this TCR beta chain was determined in a study of T cell responses to AZD1222 COVID-19 vaccine. Sequencing was performed with immunoSEQ multiplex PCR; in TCRdb, only in-frame clones are kept and a portion is missing. The sample consists of roughly 160,000 clones, 85% to 95% of them appearing once. As to this clone: The antigen remains unidentified.

Germline assignment: CDR1 SGHAT and CDR2 FQNNGV. Trimming stripped 3 bases from V and 0 bases from J, with 6 bases between. The CDR3 runs 14 residues. The study's findings and limits: Compared with day 0, the breadth and depth of the Spike-specific TCR repertoire rose significantly after two doses of AZD1222. Females made up more of the donors, who were largely white British, and clonal diversity may have come out too low. CD4 TCRs linked to vaccination spanned spike, dominating at 160-218 and 743-854. Seropositive AZD1222 recipients at baseline numbered only five or six.

This TCR was sampled from an adult in good health. The rearrangement joins TRBV11-2 to TRBJ1-3; no firm D call. Material: peripheral blood, obtained on day 0 of AZD1222 vaccination. The chain's CDR3 is CASSLALSGNTIYF. Here the CDR3 DNA reads TGTGCCAGCAGCTTGGCCCTCTCTGGAAACACCATATATTTT. Full variable domain (remainder filled in from reference TRBV11-2 and TRBJ1-3): EAGVAQSPRYKIIEKRQSVAFWCNPISGHATLYWYQQILGQGPKLLIQFQNNGVVDDSQLPKDRFSAERLKGVDSTLKIQPAKLEDSAVYLCASSLALSGNTIYFGEGSWLTVV.